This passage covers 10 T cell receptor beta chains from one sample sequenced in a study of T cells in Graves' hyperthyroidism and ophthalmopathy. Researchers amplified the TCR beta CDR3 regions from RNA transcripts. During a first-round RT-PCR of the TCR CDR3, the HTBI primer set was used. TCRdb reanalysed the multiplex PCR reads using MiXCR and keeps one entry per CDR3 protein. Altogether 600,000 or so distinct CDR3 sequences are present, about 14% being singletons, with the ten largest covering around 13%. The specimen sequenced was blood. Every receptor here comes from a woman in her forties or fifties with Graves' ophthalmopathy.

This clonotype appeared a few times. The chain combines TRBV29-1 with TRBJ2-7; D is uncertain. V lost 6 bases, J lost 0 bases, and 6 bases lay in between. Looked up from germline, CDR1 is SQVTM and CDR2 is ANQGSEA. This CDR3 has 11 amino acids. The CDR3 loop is CSVNLSYEQYF. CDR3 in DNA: TGCAGCGTGAATCTCTCCTACGAGCAGTACTTC.

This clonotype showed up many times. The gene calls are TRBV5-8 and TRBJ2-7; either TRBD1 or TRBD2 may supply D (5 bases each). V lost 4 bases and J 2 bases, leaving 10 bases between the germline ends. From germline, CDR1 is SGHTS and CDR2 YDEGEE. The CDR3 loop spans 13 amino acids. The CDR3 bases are TGTGCCAGCAGCATGGTGGGGGCCTACGAGCAGTACTTC. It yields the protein CASSMVGAYEQYF.

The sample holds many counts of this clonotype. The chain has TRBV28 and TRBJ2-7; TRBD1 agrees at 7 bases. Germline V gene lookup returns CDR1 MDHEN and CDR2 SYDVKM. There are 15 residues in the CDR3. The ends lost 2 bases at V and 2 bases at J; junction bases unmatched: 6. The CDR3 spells CASSLTATGAYEQYF. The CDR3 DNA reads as TGTGCCAGCAGTTTAACCGCCACAGGGGCCTACGAGCAGTACTTC. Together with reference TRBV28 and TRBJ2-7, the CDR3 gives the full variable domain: DVKVTQSSRYLVKRTGEKVFLECVQDMDHENMFWYRQDPGLGLRLIYFSYDVKMKEKGDIPEGYSVSREKKERFSLILESASTNQTSMYLCASSLTATGAYEQYFGPGTRLTVT.

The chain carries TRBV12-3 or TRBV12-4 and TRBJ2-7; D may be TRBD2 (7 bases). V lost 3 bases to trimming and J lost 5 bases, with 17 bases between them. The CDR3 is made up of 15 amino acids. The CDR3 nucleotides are TGTGCCAGCAGTTTTTCAATAGGGGGGGCCCACGAGCAGTACTTC. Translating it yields CASSFSIGGAHEQYF.

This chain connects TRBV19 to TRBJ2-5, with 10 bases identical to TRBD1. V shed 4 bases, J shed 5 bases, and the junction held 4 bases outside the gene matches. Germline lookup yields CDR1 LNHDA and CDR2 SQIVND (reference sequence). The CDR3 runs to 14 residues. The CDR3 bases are TGTGCCAGTAGTACATCGGGACAGGGGGAGACCCAGTACTTC. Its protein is CASSTSGQGETQYF.

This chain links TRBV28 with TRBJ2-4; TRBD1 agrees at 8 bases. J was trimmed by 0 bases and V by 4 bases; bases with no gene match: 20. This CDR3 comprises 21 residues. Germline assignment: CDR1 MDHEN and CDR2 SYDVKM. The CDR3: CASSSGGKGLQQTLAKNIQYF. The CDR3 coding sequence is TGTGCCAGCAGTTCAGGGGGCAAGGGGCTCCAACAAACTCTAGCCAAAAACATTCAGTACTTC.

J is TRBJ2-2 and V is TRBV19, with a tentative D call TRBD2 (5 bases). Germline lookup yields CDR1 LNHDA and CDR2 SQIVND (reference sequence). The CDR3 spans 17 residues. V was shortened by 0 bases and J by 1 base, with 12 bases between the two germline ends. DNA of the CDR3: TGTGCCAGTAGTATAGACGTCGGACTTAGGAACACCGGGGAGCTGTTTTTT. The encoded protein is CASSIDVGLRNTGELFF.

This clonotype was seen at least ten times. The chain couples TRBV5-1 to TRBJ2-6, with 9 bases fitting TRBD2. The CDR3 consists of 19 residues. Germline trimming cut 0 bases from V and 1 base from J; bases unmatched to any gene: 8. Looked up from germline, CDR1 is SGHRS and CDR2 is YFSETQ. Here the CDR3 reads CASSLAAGGSRSGANVLTF. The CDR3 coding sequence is TGCGCCAGCAGCTTGGCGGCGGGAGGGTCCCGTTCTGGGGCCAACGTCCTGACTTTC.

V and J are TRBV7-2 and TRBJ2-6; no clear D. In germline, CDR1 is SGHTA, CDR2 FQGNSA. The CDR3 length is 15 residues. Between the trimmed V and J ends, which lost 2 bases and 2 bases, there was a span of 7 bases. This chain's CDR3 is CASSLKVAGANVLTF. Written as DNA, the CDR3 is TGTGCCAGCAGCTTAAAGGTGGCTGGGGCCAACGTCCTGACTTTC.

DNA of the CDR3: TGCAGTGCTAGAGAGCCCTCGGGACTCTCCTACAATGAGCAGTTCTTC. It is translated as CSAREPSGLSYNEQFF. The gene calls are TRBV20-1 and TRBJ2-1; D is possibly TRBD2 (6 bases). CDR1 and CDR2 (germline): DFQATT, SNEGSKA (reference sequence). This CDR3 has 16 residues. V lost 0 bases and J 0 bases, leaving 12 bases between the germline ends.